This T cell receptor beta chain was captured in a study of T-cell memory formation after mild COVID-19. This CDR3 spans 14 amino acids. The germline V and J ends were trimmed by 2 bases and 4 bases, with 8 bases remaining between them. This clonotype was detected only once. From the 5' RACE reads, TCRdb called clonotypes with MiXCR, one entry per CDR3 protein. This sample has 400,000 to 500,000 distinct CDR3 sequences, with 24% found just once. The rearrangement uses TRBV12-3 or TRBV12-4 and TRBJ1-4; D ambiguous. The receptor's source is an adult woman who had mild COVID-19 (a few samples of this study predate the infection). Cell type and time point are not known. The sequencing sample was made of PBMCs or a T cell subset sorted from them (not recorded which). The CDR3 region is CASSLMTRNEKLFF. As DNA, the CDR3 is TGTGCCAGCAGTTTAATGACTCGTAATGAAAAACTGTTTTTT.